The 23 T cell receptor beta chains in this list originate from one sample, sequenced in a study of shared clonotypes between healthy human individuals (TCRdb year 2020). Library preparation was by the immunoSEQ multiplex PCR assay. The source is immuneACCESS, and TCRdb retained only in-frame sequences with V and J called. Part of the clones is not carried over; for the studies checked, unresolved V genes explain less than half of this, and the remainder is unexplained. The sample profile shows roughly 2.4 million clones; approximately 94% of them were found once. The top ten clonotypes cover roughly 0.13% of the sample. Sequencing was carried out using naive CD4+ T cells sorted from blood. The sample's cell subset or site label, decoded: CD45RA+ positively selected. The receptors were gathered from a man in his late teens or twenties in good health.

The V call is TRBV5-1, the J call TRBJ2-7, with D possibly being TRBD1 or TRBD2 (5 bases each). The germline V gene encodes CDR1 SGHRS and CDR2 YFSETQ. Trimming shortened V by 0 bases and J by 4 bases, and 14 bases separated the two germline ends. The CDR3 runs 15 residues. In nucleotides, the CDR3 is TGCGCCAGCAGCTTGGTATGGGGGTGCCTGTACGAGCAGTACTTC. This sequence encodes CASSLVWGCLYEQYF.

V usage is TRBV15 and J usage is TRBJ2-5; D might be TRBD1 or TRBD2, each matching 5 bases. Germline V gene lookup returns CDR1 LNHNV and CDR2 YYDKDF (reference sequence). The CDR3 has 16 amino acids. V dropped 3 bases and J dropped 3 bases, with 17 bases sitting between them. CDR3 in amino acids: CATSRSLPGTKETQYF. CDR3 DNA: TGTGCCACCAGCAGGTCCCTTCCGGGGACGAAAGAGACCCAGTACTTC. Together with reference TRBV15 and TRBJ2-5, the CDR3 gives the full variable domain: DAMVIQNPRYQVTQFGKPVTLSCSQTLNHNVMYWYQQKSSQAPKLLFHYYDKDFNNEADTPDNFQSRRPNTSFCFLDIRSPGLGDTAMYLCATSRSLPGTKETQYFGPGTRLLVL.

This clone appeared once. The chain couples TRBV5-8 to TRBJ1-4; D remains ambiguous. In germline, CDR1 is SGHTS, CDR2 YDEGEE. V lost 0 bases to trimming and J lost 7 bases, with 16 bases between them. CDR3 length: 16 residues. The CDR3, as DNA: TGTGCCAGCAGCTTGGGGACCTACAAACTGGGTGAAAAACTGTTTTTT. It specifies CASSLGTYKLGEKLFF.

V usage is TRBV4-2 and J usage is TRBJ2-7; 7 bases map to TRBD2. V lost 3 bases and J lost 2; bases outside the gene matches: 4. The CDR3 consists of 14 residues. The germline V gene has CDR1 LGHNA and CDR2 YNFKEQ. CDR3 bases: TGTGCCAGCAGCCAGGCCAGCGGGGCCTACGAGCAGTACTTC. Translated, it gives CASSQASGAYEQYF.

The CDR3 DNA is TGCAGCGTTGAAGAGGAACACCCCTACGAGCAGTACTTC. Translating gives CSVEEEHPYEQYF. The rearrangement links TRBV29-1 to TRBJ2-7; no firm D call. V dropped 0 bases and J dropped 2 bases, with 8 bases sitting between them. Germline V CDR1 and CDR2: SQVTM, ANQGSEA. The CDR3 has 13 residues.

This clone was recorded a few times. The chain has TRBV6-6 and TRBJ1-6; D is unclear. Germline values: CDR1 MNHNY, CDR2 SVGAGI (reference sequence). The CDR3 loop spans 12 amino acids. Trimming pared 7 bases from V and 6 bases from J, leaving 7 bases between. The DNA of the CDR3 is TGTGCCAGCACACTCAGTAATTCACCCCTCCACTTT. It encodes CASTLSNSPLHF.

V gene TRBV10-3 combines with J gene TRBJ2-7, with 9 bases aligning to TRBD1. The CDR3 loop spans 15 amino acids. Per germline, CDR1 ENHRY and CDR2 SYGVKD. V was pared by 2 bases and J by 5 bases, with 7 bases of the junction left unmatched. CDR3: CAISEAGTGNHEQYF. CDR3 sequence (DNA): TGTGCCATCAGTGAGGCCGGGACAGGGAACCACGAGCAGTACTTC.

The CDR3 DNA is TGTGCCAGTAGTACAGGACAGTCGCAAGAGACCCAGTACTTC. The encoded protein is CASSTGQSQETQYF. V is TRBV19 and J is TRBJ2-5; D perhaps matches TRBD1 (6 bases). V shed 4 bases and J shed 2 bases, with 11 bases lying between them. CDR3 size: 14 residues. The germline CDR1 and CDR2 sequences are LNHDA and SQIVND (reference sequence).

This clone has only one observation. V is TRBV19 and J is TRBJ1-4, with no clear D. The CDR3 loop spans 15 amino acids. Germline CDR1 LNHDA, CDR2 SQIVND (reference sequence). V was trimmed by 7 bases and J by 0 bases, leaving 12 bases between them. CDR3 in DNA: TGTGCCAGTACCTCGACACCGGCAACTAATGAAAAACTGTTTTTT. Protein product: CASTSTPATNEKLFF.

This rearrangement joins TRBV25-1 to TRBJ1-2, with unresolved D. Trimming removed 5 bases from V and 4 bases from J, with 8 bases in between. This CDR3 is built from 12 residues. Germline V gene lookup returns CDR1 MGHDK and CDR2 SYGVNS. This chain's CDR3 is CASSLNSYGYTF. For the CDR3, the DNA is TGTGCCAGCAGTTTAAACAGCTATGGCTACACCTTC.

The chain couples TRBV27 to TRBJ1-2, with 9 bases that match TRBD1. V was clipped by 4 bases and J by 8 bases; unmatched bases: 8. The V gene's germline CDR1 is MNHEY and CDR2 SMNVEV (reference sequence). There are 14 residues in the CDR3. CDR3 sequence (DNA): TGTGCCAGCAGTTCCCGGGACAGGGTCGGGGGCTACACCTTC. Amino acids: CASSSRDRVGGYTF.

The chain uses TRBV4-1 and TRBJ2-5; unclear D gene. V gave up 5 bases and J gave up 2 bases, with 12 bases separating them. Looked up from germline, CDR1 is MGHRA and CDR2 is YSYEKL. CDR3 length: 14 amino acids. Written as DNA, the CDR3 is TGCGCCAGCAGCACGTCCCCCAGACAAGAGACCCAGTACTTC. Encoded protein: CASSTSPRQETQYF.

This chain joins TRBV9 and TRBJ2-2; D perhaps matches TRBD1 (6 bases). This CDR3 has 13 residues. CDR1 is SGDLS and CDR2 is YYNGEE in the germline V gene. The V end was cut by 2 bases, the J end by 8 bases, with 10 bases between. CDR3 nucleotide sequence: TGTGCCAGCAGCGTTACACAGGGTGGGGAGCTGTTTTTT. Translated, it gives CASSVTQGGELFF.

CDR3 protein: CASSLGAGADGNTIYF. The CDR3, as DNA: TGTGCCAGCAGCTTAGGGGCAGGGGCTGATGGAAACACCATATATTTT. The V call is TRBV7-2, the J call TRBJ1-3; maybe TRBD1 (6 bases). V was pared by 1 base and J by 3 bases, with 13 bases between. The CDR3 runs 16 residues. CDR1 and CDR2 (germline): SGHTA, FQGNSA.

This chain joins TRBV7-9 and TRBJ1-2; D might be TRBD1 (5 bases). V gave up 5 bases and J gave up 7 bases, with 11 bases separating them. This CDR3 spans 12 amino acids. Germline V lookup: CDR1 SEHNR, CDR2 FQNEAQ (reference sequence). DNA for the CDR3: TGTGCCAGCAGCCCCCAAGGGACTGGCTACACCTTC. Amino acid sequence: CASSPQGTGYTF.

The chain joins TRBV27 to TRBJ2-2, with D perhaps TRBD2 (5 bases). CDR1 and CDR2 from the germline V gene are MNHEY and SMNVEV (reference sequence). V was trimmed by 6 bases and J by 9 bases, leaving 8 bases between them. The length of the CDR3 is 11 residues. The CDR3 nucleotides are TGTGCCAGCAGAACGACTAGGGAGCTGTTTTTT. Translated, it gives CASRTTRELFF.

The chain carries TRBV5-6 and TRBJ2-1; D remains ambiguous. The CDR3 is 15 amino acids. The germline CDR1 and CDR2 sequences are SGHDT and YYEEEE. V gave up 0 bases and J gave up 0 bases, with 7 bases separating them. The CDR3 here is CASSLGSGSYNEQFF. For the CDR3, the DNA is TGTGCCAGCAGCTTGGGCTCTGGCTCCTACAATGAGCAGTTCTTC.

This sequence joins TRBV5-1 and TRBJ1-2; unclear D gene. V lost 0 bases and J 5 bases, leaving 8 bases between the germline ends. This CDR3 comprises 13 residues. From germline, CDR1 is SGHRS and CDR2 YFSETQ. CDR3 bases: TGCGCCAGCAGCTTGGACCAGAAGTATGGCTACACCTTC. It encodes CASSLDQKYGYTF.

The chain joins TRBV28 to TRBJ1-5, with unresolved D. The ends were cut back, 5 bases at V and 0 bases at J, with 14 bases in the middle. The V gene's germline CDR1 is MDHEN and CDR2 SYDVKM. The CDR3 is 16 residues long. Written as DNA, the CDR3 is TGTGCCAGCAGTCCCGTCGGTGGTTATAGCAATCAGCCCCAGCATTTT. Translation gives CASSPVGGYSNQPQHF.

The chain uses TRBV5-1 and TRBJ2-1, with 7 positions matching TRBD1. Germline V gives CDR1 SGHRS, CDR2 YFSETQ. The ends lost 4 bases at V and 6 bases at J; junction bases unmatched: 16. The CDR3 loop spans 17 amino acids. As DNA, the CDR3 is TGCGCCAGCAGCGCCCCAGGCCGGGACAGCTCCCCCAATGAGCAGTTCTTC. It codes for CASSAPGRDSSPNEQFF.

This chain links TRBV6-1 with TRBJ2-5; 10 positions match TRBD1. With 4 bases clipped from V and 5 bases from J, the junction kept 7 bases outside the gene matches. The germline V gene has CDR1 MNHNS and CDR2 SASEGT. The CDR3 contains 15 residues. CDR3 sequence reads: CASSVRDRGGETQYF. The DNA of the CDR3 is TGTGCCAGCAGTGTCCGGGACAGGGGAGGGGAGACCCAGTACTTC.

The rearrangement uses TRBV5-1 and TRBJ2-5, with TRBD1 identical over 7 bases. The CDR3 spans 16 residues. Germline CDR1 and CDR2: SGHRS and YFSETQ. V gave up 1 base and J gave up 2 bases; unmatched junction bases: 8. The CDR3, as DNA: TGCGCCAGCAGCTTGTGGGGGCAACAGGGGCAAGAGACCCAGTACTTC. It encodes CASSLWGQQGQETQYF.

J is TRBJ1-6 and V is TRBV5-1, with a tentative D call TRBD1 (5 bases). Trimming took 3 bases from V and 7 from J, leaving 11 bases between them. The CDR3 runs to 14 residues. Germline values: CDR1 SGHRS, CDR2 YFSETQ. The DNA for the CDR3 is TGCGCCAGCAGCTGGACAAGTGTGAATTCACCCCTCCACTTT. Translation: CASSWTSVNSPLHF.